These 8 T cell receptor beta chains originate from one sample sequenced in a study of cytomegalovirus exposure and HLA in healthy donors. The data were produced by immunoSEQ multiplex PCR, yet TCRdb's version contains in-frame clones alone and is incomplete. The sample has some 73,000 clones, approximately 90% seen once. Sequencing was carried out using PBMCs. Every receptor here comes from a woman younger than 35 in good health and CMV-seropositive.

The chain couples TRBV9 to TRBJ1-2; tentative D call: TRBD1 (5 bases). Trimming pared 3 bases from V and 7 bases from J, leaving 10 bases between. Per germline, CDR1 SGDLS and CDR2 YYNGEE. The CDR3 is 12 residues long. The CDR3 sequence is CASSGGVSGYTF. The CDR3, as DNA: TGTGCCAGCAGCGGGGGGGTCAGTGGCTACACCTTC.

The rearrangement links TRBV19 to TRBJ2-1; 9 bases align to TRBD1. The V segment lost 6 bases and the J segment 3 bases; nucleotides outside the gene matches: 3. The CDR3 runs 14 residues. The germline gives CDR1 LNHDA, CDR2 SQIVND (reference sequence). CDR3 sequence: CASSRDRVYNEQFF. The DNA for the CDR3 is TGTGCCAGTAGCCGGGACAGGGTCTACAATGAGCAGTTCTTC.

The CDR3 reads CASSFTYQGTYEQYF. The CDR3 nucleotides are TGTGCCAGCAGCTTCACATACCAGGGAACCTACGAGCAGTACTTC. The chain is built from TRBV7-8 and TRBJ2-7, with D maybe TRBD1 (5 bases). This CDR3 is 15 amino acids long. The germline gives CDR1 SGHVS, CDR2 FQNEAQ. V dropped 3 bases and J dropped 2 bases, with 14 bases sitting between them.

This rearrangement joins TRBV18 to TRBJ2-1, with TRBD2 matching over 9 bases. J was trimmed by 7 bases and V by 2 bases; bases with no gene match: 3. CDR3 length: 14 amino acids. Germline CDR1 and CDR2: KGHSH and LQKENI. The CDR3 sequence: CASSPVAGVNEQFF. The CDR3 coding sequence is TGTGCCAGCTCACCAGTAGCGGGGGTGAATGAGCAGTTCTTC.

The chain carries TRBV4-1 and TRBJ2-7; D may be TRBD1 (6 bases). Per the germline V gene, CDR1 is MGHRA and CDR2 is YSYEKL. The CDR3 is 13 residues long. V was cut by 2 bases and J by 4 bases, with 9 bases left in between. The CDR3 region has the DNA TGCGCCAGCAGCCAATTAAGGGGGTACGAGCAGTACTTC. This sequence encodes CASSQLRGYEQYF.

This clone was observed once. This sequence joins TRBV4-1 and TRBJ2-1, with TRBD2 matching over 7 bases. Per germline, CDR1 MGHRA and CDR2 YSYEKL. The ends lost 1 base at V and 2 bases at J; junction bases unmatched: 8. The CDR3 covers 17 residues. The CDR3 bases are TGCGCCAGCAGCCAAGCTGTGGCGGGAGTCCCCTACAATGAGCAGTTCTTC. It yields the protein CASSQAVAGVPYNEQFF.

V is TRBV19 and J is TRBJ1-5, with 7 positions matching TRBD1. CDR1 LNHDA and CDR2 SQIVND come from the germline V gene (reference sequence). Trimming cost V 1 base and J 5 bases; bases outside gene matches: 5. This CDR3 is built from 15 residues. CDR3 region: CASSIARRGDQPQHF. CDR3 DNA sequence: TGTGCCAGTAGTATAGCCCGCAGGGGGGATCAGCCCCAGCATTTT.

The CDR3 reads CASSERLGQTTNEKLFF. In DNA, the CDR3 is TGTGCCAGCAGTGAAAGATTAGGACAGACAACTAATGAAAAACTGTTTTTT. This chain uses TRBV6-1 with TRBJ1-4, with D perhaps matching TRBD1 (6 bases). The CDR3 is made up of 17 amino acids. Germline V gene lookup returns CDR1 MNHNS and CDR2 SASEGT. The V gene lost 2 bases and the J gene lost 0 bases, with 13 bases spanning the gap.